The sequence of this T cell receptor (beta chain) was determined in a study of blood T cells in healthy people across ages. The overall study: Capture via template switching afforded approximately one barcoded beta molecule per two T cells.

The germline CDR1 and CDR2 sequences are MGHRA and YSYEKL. The CDR3 is 13 amino acids. With 10 bases removed from V and 3 bases from J, the gap between germline ends came to 10 bases. The authors ran a second PCR of about 7 to 11 cycles using a sample-barcoded 5' primer and a J-beta primer mix. Each cDNA was tagged by a template-switch adaptor containing 12 random nucleotides. A single record per CDR3 protein comes from TCRdb applying MiXCR to the 5' RACE reads. The data hold 500,000 to 550,000 distinct CDR3 sequences, with less than 25% observed a single time. A minimum of 7 million PBMCs was isolated per sample. These data were also reused for a study on T cells of mothers and their children.

The sample was blood. This chain links TRBV4-1 with TRBJ1-6, with a possible D match to TRBD1 (6 bases). This receptor was identified in a boy aged 10-17 years in good health. CDR3 bases: TGCGCCATCGGACAGCGCTATAATTCACCCCTCCACTTT. This translates into CAIGQRYNSPLHF.